The sequence of this T cell receptor (beta chain) was determined in a study of OX40 agonist ivuxolimab in advanced cancers. Study at large: The patients got ivuxolimab, which is an agonistic anti-OX40 (CD134) antibody. General observations from the study: Normalized T-cell clonal expansion was also low in a subset of nonresponders. CD8+ T cells showed, on average, more clonal expansion than CD4+ cells. CD4+ and CD8+ T cells in blood underwent clonal expansion by week 6 at 0.1 to 3.0 mg/kg.

TCRdb's copy holds only in-frame clones and misses some; the assay was immunoSEQ multiplex PCR. Of more than 25,000 clones in the sample, about 93% were seen once. Turning to this clone: What it binds is unknown.

The CDR3 contains 16 residues. The germline V and J ends were trimmed by 1 base and 0 bases, with 8 bases remaining between them. Germline CDR1 is SGHDT and CDR2 is YYEEEE. The sample was CD4+ or CD8+ T cells sorted from blood, taken in a trial of the OX40 agonist ivuxolimab. The receptor comes from an adult with an advanced solid tumor such as melanoma, head and neck, liver or kidney cancer. The J gene is TRBJ1-6, the V gene TRBV5-6; D not certain. In DNA, the CDR3 is TGTGCCAGCAGCTTGTACGGTAGCTCCTATAATTCACCCCTCCACTTT. This gives the protein CASSLYGSSYNSPLHF.